The 5 T cell receptor beta chains below were found in one sample sequenced in a study of blood T cell repertoires in COVID-19. Method: immunoSEQ multiplex PCR; TCRdb's copy keeps in-frame clones and lacks some. The sample records roughly 25,000 clones, approximately 85% being singletons. The sequenced sample consisted of peripheral blood. Receptors originate from a man aged 70 or older in a cohort sampled during active COVID-19.

This clone was seen once. This chain uses TRBV5-5 with TRBJ2-3; unclear D gene. CDR1 is SGHKS, CDR2 YYEKEE, per germline (reference sequence). CDR3 length: 15 residues. Between the trimmed V and J ends, which lost 0 bases and 0 bases, there was a span of 8 bases. The CDR3 reads CASSLAAGSTDTQYF. CDR3 in DNA: TGTGCCAGCAGCTTGGCGGCAGGAAGCACAGATACGCAGTATTTT.

This clone was recorded only once. This chain connects TRBV28 to TRBJ2-3; D is perhaps TRBD2 (6 bases). The CDR3 length is 17 residues. The V and J ends lost 5 bases and 1 base respectively, with 19 bases between them. Germline CDR1 MDHEN, CDR2 SYDVKM. This CDR3 is CASSPLQWRRGTDTQYF. CDR3 bases: TGTGCCAGCAGTCCCCTTCAGTGGAGGAGGGGCACAGATACGCAGTATTTT.

A single count supports this clone. The V gene is TRBV9, the J gene TRBJ2-5, with 11 bases aligning to TRBD2. Germline V gene lookup returns CDR1 SGDLS and CDR2 YYNGEE. Germline trimming cut 4 bases from V and 1 base from J; bases unmatched to any gene: 6. This CDR3 is 16 amino acids long. The DNA of the CDR3 is TGTGCCAGCAGCCCAGGACTAGCGGGCTTCCAAGAGACCCAGTACTTC. Translation: CASSPGLAGFQETQYF.

V usage is TRBV7-9 and J usage is TRBJ2-7; 9 nucleotides line up with TRBD2. With 5 bases clipped from V and 0 bases from J, the junction kept 8 bases outside the gene matches. The germline CDR1 and CDR2 sequences are SEHNR and FQNEAQ (reference sequence). The CDR3 has 16 residues. As DNA, the CDR3 is TGTGCCAGCAGCCCCTCCGCGGGAGGGCCCTCCTACGAGCAGTACTTC. As protein: CASSPSAGGPSYEQYF. Full variable domain (missing parts from reference TRBV7-9 and TRBJ2-7): DTGVSQNPRHKITKRGQNVTFRCDPISEHNRLYWYRQTLGQGPEFLTYFQNEAQLEKSRLLSDRFSAERPKGSFSTLEIQRTEQGDSAMYLCASSPSAGGPSYEQYFGPGTRLTVT.

This clone appeared a single time. This chain uses TRBV29-1 with TRBJ1-5, with 9 bases aligning to TRBD1. This CDR3 spans 14 amino acids. Losses at the gene ends were 6 bases for V and 4 bases for J; bases not matched to a gene: 7. Germline-derived CDR1 and CDR2 are SQVTM and ANQGSEA. In DNA form, the CDR3 reads TGCAGCGTGGGCTCCGGGACAGGGAATCAGCCCCAGCATTTT. Translated, it gives CSVGSGTGNQPQHF.